The 19 T cell receptor beta chains in this list originate from one sample, sequenced in a study of T cells in Graves' hyperthyroidism and ophthalmopathy. Authors of the study amplified TCR beta CDR3 regions from RNA transcripts. In the first-round RT-PCR of the TCR CDR3, the HTBI primer set was used. TCRdb re-called the multiplex PCR reads with MiXCR, one entry per CDR3 protein. This table has hundreds of thousands of distinct CDR3 sequences, less than 15% appearing once. The sequencing input was blood. These receptors all come from a woman aged 18-30 years with Graves' hyperthyroidism.

Note on this clonotype: Because the CDR3 is missing its conserved closing phenylalanine or tryptophan, this is likely a read error. The V call is TRBV5-6, the J call TRBJ2-2; 9 bases map to TRBD1. Germline CDR1 and CDR2: SGHDT and YYEEEE. The CDR3 totals 16 residues. Unmatched junction bases numbered 6, after V lost 5 bases and J lost 1 base. CDR3 loop: CASRPNRGRNTGELFL. The CDR3 nucleotides read TGTGCCAGCAGACCTAACAGGGGGCGGAACACCGGGGAGCTGTTTTTA.

This clonotype turned up a few times. The chain recombines TRBV4-3 with TRBJ1-1; no definite D call. Germline CDR1 reads LGHNA; CDR2 reads YSLEER. The CDR3 covers 15 residues. Trimming removed 0 bases at V and 1 base at J, with 9 bases between. The CDR3 bases are TGCGCCAGCAGCCAAGATTTTGGACGGAACACTGAAGCTTTCTTT. Protein: CASSQDFGRNTEAFF.

This clonotype came up a few times. The rearrangement links TRBV24-1 to TRBJ1-1; a possible D gene is TRBD1 (5 bases). V lost 3 bases, J lost 5 bases, and 9 bases lay in between. CDR3 size: 13 residues. CDR1 is KGHDR and CDR2 is SFDVKD in the germline V gene. The CDR3 here is CATSDKGWTEAFF. CDR3 bases: TGTGCCACCAGTGATAAGGGGTGGACTGAAGCTTTCTTT.

V usage is TRBV4-2 and J usage is TRBJ2-3, with TRBD1 matching over 7 bases. From germline, CDR1 is LGHNA and CDR2 YNFKEQ. The ends lost 0 bases at V and 4 bases at J; junction bases unmatched: 7. The CDR3 is 16 amino acids. CDR3: CASSQDRDRGPDTQYF. As DNA, the CDR3 is TGTGCCAGCAGCCAAGATAGGGACAGAGGTCCAGATACGCAGTATTTT.

Remarks on this clonotype: A read error may be the cause here, since a much bigger clone is one base away. The chain recombines TRBV11-2 with TRBJ2-7, with 7 bases lining up with TRBD2. The CDR3 extends over 12 amino acids. J gave up 7 bases and V 7 bases, and 7 bases lay outside the gene matches. Looked up from germline, CDR1 is SGHAT and CDR2 is FQNNGV. CDR3 loop: CASILGRGEQYF. For the CDR3, the DNA is TGTGCCAGCATCCTGGGGAGGGGTGAGCAGTACTTC.

This clonotype was picked up many times. The chain uses TRBV3-1 and TRBJ1-2; a possible D gene is TRBD1 (5 bases). The CDR3 is made up of 19 amino acids. The germline CDR1 and CDR2 sequences are LGHDT and YNNKEL (reference sequence). V lost 0 bases and J lost 3, with 23 bases in between. The CDR3 DNA is TGTGCCAGCAGCCAAGATTGGAACCGCAGGGCGCAAGGAGACTATGGCTACACCTTC. It codes for CASSQDWNRRAQGDYGYTF. Full variable domain (remainder filled in from reference TRBV3-1 and TRBJ1-2): DTAVSQTPKYLVTQMGNDKSIKCEQNLGHDTMYWYKQDSKKFLKIMFSYNNKELIINETVPNRFSPKSPDKAHLNLHINSLELGDSAVYFCASSQDWNRRAQGDYGYTFGSGTRLTVV.

The rearrangement links TRBV24-1 to TRBJ2-1; 15 positions match TRBD2. The CDR3 sequence is 20 residues long. V shed 5 bases and J 0 bases; nucleotides not matched to a gene: 10. The germline gives CDR1 KGHDR, CDR2 SFDVKD. CDR3: CATSGLGLAGGPSSYNEQFF. The CDR3 DNA is TGTGCCACCAGTGGCCTGGGACTAGCGGGGGGCCCTAGCTCCTACAATGAGCAGTTCTTC.

A few counts support this clonotype. The CDR3 region has the DNA TGTGCCAGCAGAGTGACACAGACGAGCTACGAGCAGTACTTC. It encodes CASRVTQTSYEQYF. The V call is TRBV6-1, the J call TRBJ2-7, with D unresolved. V lost 6 bases and J 3 bases, leaving 15 bases between the germline ends. The CDR3 is 14 amino acids. Germline lookup yields CDR1 MNHNS and CDR2 SASEGT.

This clonotype was counted many times. The CDR3 spells CSARKQNSPLHF. As DNA, the CDR3 is TGCAGTGCTAGAAAACAAAATTCACCCCTCCACTTT. The rearrangement joins TRBV20-1 to TRBJ1-6; D gene uncertain. The CDR3 length is 12 residues. Germline-derived CDR1 and CDR2 are DFQATT and SNEGSKA (reference sequence). Trimming pared 2 bases from V and 7 bases from J, leaving 6 bases between.

For this clonotype: This clone may be a read error of a much larger clone one base away. The chain links TRBV13 to TRBJ2-1; 10 bases match TRBD2. Gene TRBJ2-7 matches the end of the DNA better, so the J call may be wrong. CDR1 is PRHDT and CDR2 is FYEKMQ in the germline V gene (reference sequence). CDR3 length equals 17 residues. This CDR3 is CASRRITGTSAINEQYF. For the CDR3, the DNA is TGTGCCAGCAGACGAATAACCGGGACTAGCGCTATCAATGAGCAGTACTTC.

This rearrangement joins TRBV20-1 to TRBJ2-3; D remains ambiguous. V lost 1 base to trimming and J lost 4 bases, with 12 bases between them. Germline CDR1 reads DFQATT; CDR2 reads SNEGSKA (reference sequence). The CDR3 runs 14 residues. CDR3 DNA: TGCAGTGCTAGAGTTCCCGGTGGCCCAGATACGCAGTATTTT. Its translation: CSARVPGGPDTQYF.

This clonotype occurred many times. The CDR3 region is CASSLPAISGQGWYTEAFF. In DNA, the CDR3 is TGTGCCAGCAGTTTACCTGCCATCTCGGGACAGGGGTGGTACACTGAAGCTTTCTTT. The chain uses TRBV28 and TRBJ1-1; 10 bases line up with TRBD1. The CDR3 length is 19 residues. V lost 2 bases to trimming and J lost 3 bases; unmatched junction nucleotides: 15. Germline V gene sequence: CDR1 MDHEN, CDR2 SYDVKM.

This clonotype has a count of ten or more. The V and J genes are TRBV18 and TRBJ1-2; 8 positions agree with TRBD1. The CDR3 spans 15 residues. V lost 5 bases to trimming and J lost 6 bases; unmatched junction nucleotides: 11. The germline V gene encodes CDR1 KGHSH and CDR2 LQKENI. In DNA, the CDR3 is TGTGCCAGCTCAACGGACAGGGCGGGACCAAATGGCTACACCTTC. It translates to CASSTDRAGPNGYTF.

Ten or more counts support this clonotype. This chain joins TRBV3-1 and TRBJ2-1, with TRBD1 matching 7 bases. Germline CDR1 reads LGHDT; CDR2 reads YNNKEL (reference sequence). CDR3 length equals 16 residues. V lost 5 bases to trimming and J lost 7 bases; unmatched junction nucleotides: 14. The CDR3 nucleotides are TGTGCCAGCAGCAATCGACAGGGAAGGGTCGGGAATGAGCAGTTCTTC. It codes for CASSNRQGRVGNEQFF.

This clonotype was seen a few times. The chain combines TRBV7-2 with TRBJ2-1, with D unresolved. The CDR3 runs 17 residues. Germline V gene lookup returns CDR1 SGHTA and CDR2 FQGNSA. Trimming cost V 5 bases and J 0 bases, with 17 bases left between them. The CDR3 DNA reads as TGTGCCAGCAGCCATCCCGGGCCCTCGAGCTCCTACAATGAGCAGTTCTTC. Translation: CASSHPGPSSSYNEQFF.

The table lists this clonotype with many counts. The chain is built from TRBV28 and TRBJ2-3; D gene uncertain. Per germline, CDR1 MDHEN and CDR2 SYDVKM. There are 15 residues in the CDR3. Between the trimmed V and J ends, which lost 6 bases and 3 bases, there was a span of 16 bases. In DNA form, the CDR3 reads TGTGCCAGCAGGTCCCGACTTACGGATACAGATACGCAGTATTTT. It encodes CASRSRLTDTDTQYF.

The rearrangement links TRBV29-1 to TRBJ2-2; D gene unclear. The CDR3 loop spans 10 amino acids. Trimming shortened V by 5 bases and J by 6 bases, and 4 bases separated the two germline ends. The germline V gene encodes CDR1 SQVTM and CDR2 ANQGSEA. The CDR3: CSVFAGELFF. In nucleotides, the CDR3 is TGCAGCGTTTTCGCCGGGGAGCTGTTTTTT.

This clonotype was found a few times. This rearrangement joins TRBV4-1 to TRBJ2-7; 8 nucleotides line up with TRBD2. The CDR3 loop spans 15 amino acids. The V and J ends lost 1 base and 4 bases, in that order; junction bases with no gene match: 6. In germline, CDR1 is MGHRA, CDR2 YSYEKL. CDR3 residues: CASSQARAGVYEQYF. The CDR3 DNA reads as TGCGCCAGCAGCCAAGCCAGAGCGGGAGTTTACGAGCAGTACTTC.

This clonotype has a count of ten or more. This sequence joins TRBV11-2 and TRBJ2-7; TRBD1 might be the D (6 bases). Trimming shortened V by 3 bases and J by 5 bases, and 8 bases separated the two germline ends. CDR3 size: 12 residues. Germline V gene lookup returns CDR1 SGHAT and CDR2 FQNNGV. CDR3 bases: TGTGCCAGCAGCTTTACAGGGAACGAGCAGTACTTC. Translating it yields CASSFTGNEQYF.